The next 19 T cell receptor beta chains were all read from a single sample in a study of blood T cells in healthy people across ages. A second PCR, run for about 6 to 11 cycles, used a sample-barcoded 5' primer plus a J-beta primer mix. TCRdb re-derived calls from the 5' RACE reads in MiXCR, one entry per CDR3 protein. The sample has about 670,000 distinct CDR3 sequences, around 52% seen once. Sequences were obtained from blood. The receptors were gathered from a woman of 80 years or more in good health.

The chain is built from TRBV7-6 and TRBJ2-6; D is perhaps TRBD1 (6 bases). V was clipped by 5 bases and J by 0 bases, with 17 bases between them. CDR1 is SGHVS and CDR2 is FNYEAQ in the germline V gene. The length of the CDR3 is 18 residues. The CDR3: CASSQEQGRGSGANVLTF. In DNA form, the CDR3 reads TGTGCCAGCAGCCAAGAACAGGGACGAGGCTCTGGGGCCAACGTCCTGACTTTC.

This clonotype appeared many times. The chain couples TRBV5-6 to TRBJ2-1, with D perhaps TRBD2 (6 bases). Germline V gene sequence: CDR1 SGHDT, CDR2 YYEEEE. Trimming left V 3 bases short and J 12 bases short, with 22 bases between. CDR3 length: 15 amino acids. CDR3 sequence reads: CASSSGGMVTGLQFF. In DNA form, the CDR3 reads TGTGCCAGCAGCTCGGGCGGGATGGTTACCGGTTTGCAGTTCTTC.

This chain links TRBV9 with TRBJ2-4; D perhaps matches TRBD2 (5 bases). The closer fit of TRBJ2-7 to the DNA end suggests the J call may be wrong. CDR1 SGDLS and CDR2 YYNGEE come from the germline V gene. The CDR3 is 14 amino acids. CDR3: CASSPRTPSYEQYF. The CDR3 DNA follows: TGTGCCAGCAGCCCTCGGACTCCCTCCTACGAGCAGTACTTC.

This clonotype was found a few times. The rearrangement joins TRBV3-1 to TRBJ2-2; D perhaps matches TRBD2 (6 bases). CDR3 length equals 16 residues. Trimming took off 2 bases at V and 4 bases at J, with 14 bases between the two ends. The germline V gene has CDR1 LGHDT and CDR2 YNNKEL (reference sequence). CDR3 nucleotide sequence: TGTGCCAGCAGCCAAAGGCCGGGACTCTCCACCGGGGAGCTGTTTTTT. Translating it yields CASSQRPGLSTGELFF.

This rearrangement joins TRBV29-1 to TRBJ2-2; 10 positions match TRBD2. CDR3 size: 15 residues. J gave up 3 bases and V 4 bases, and 5 bases lay outside the gene matches. Germline values: CDR1 SQVTM, CDR2 ANQGSEA. The CDR3 DNA reads as TGCAGCGTTGTCCCCCTAGCGGGAGACACCGGGGAGCTGTTTTTT. Its protein product is CSVVPLAGDTGELFF.

This clonotype has at least ten counts. The chain recombines TRBV7-2 with TRBJ1-5; the match to TRBD1 covers 9 bases. This CDR3 has 15 residues. With 5 bases clipped from V and 3 bases from J, the junction kept 5 bases outside the gene matches. Germline CDR1 is SGHTA and CDR2 is FQGNSA. CDR3 nucleotide sequence: TGTGCCAGCAGCGGACAGGGGTCATACAATCAGCCCCAGCATTTT. Translation gives CASSGQGSYNQPQHF.

This clonotype has more than one count but fewer than ten. The chain is built from TRBV28 and TRBJ1-1, with D possibly being TRBD1 (6 bases). In germline, CDR1 is MDHEN, CDR2 SYDVKM. CDR3 length: 15 amino acids. V lost 6 bases, J lost 1 base, and 15 bases lay in between. DNA of the CDR3: TGTGCCAGCAGAGCCCTGGGACACCCGAACACTGAAGCTTTCTTT. Translated: CASRALGHPNTEAFF.

V usage is TRBV20-1 and J usage is TRBJ2-2, with D uncertain. The CDR3 is 15 amino acids. CDR1 is DFQATT and CDR2 is SNEGSKA in the germline V gene (reference sequence). The V end lost 3 bases, the J end lost 1 base, and 12 bases lay between the germline ends. CDR3 amino acids: CSASKGRLNTGELFF. The CDR3 DNA is TGCAGTGCTAGTAAAGGTCGACTGAACACCGGGGAGCTGTTTTTT.

This clonotype was detected many times. The V gene is TRBV20-1, the J gene TRBJ1-2; D gene ambiguous. Germline assignment: CDR1 DFQATT and CDR2 SNEGSKA (reference sequence). Trimming shortened V by 6 bases and J by 6 bases, and 17 bases separated the two germline ends. The CDR3 spans 13 residues. The CDR3 nucleotides read TGCAGTGCGTATCATGGATCGAGGGATGGCTACACCTTC. Translation gives CSAYHGSRDGYTF.

This clonotype is a singleton in its sample. This chain connects TRBV5-6 to TRBJ1-2; 8 nucleotides line up with TRBD1. The CDR3 contains 16 residues. CDR1 SGHDT and CDR2 YYEEEE come from the germline V gene. V lost 5 bases and J lost 7; bases outside the gene matches: 16. Written as DNA, the CDR3 is TGTGCCAGCAGGAGAGCCGGGACAGGTCATGATTCTGGCTACACCTTC. Translating gives CASRRAGTGHDSGYTF.

The chain carries TRBV7-9 and TRBJ2-7; D ambiguous. V was pared by 2 bases and J by 3 bases, with 8 bases between. The CDR3 contains 13 residues. Germline V gene sequence: CDR1 SEHNR, CDR2 FQNEAQ (reference sequence). CDR3: CASSLSRNYEQYF. Written as DNA, the CDR3 is TGTGCCAGCAGCTTATCCCGGAACTACGAGCAGTACTTC.

This clonotype was seen a handful of times. J is TRBJ1-2 and V is TRBV2; D perhaps matches TRBD1 (6 bases). Germline lookup yields CDR1 SNHLY and CDR2 FYNNEI. The CDR3 spans 14 residues. The V and J ends lost 8 bases and 4 bases respectively, with 17 bases between them. The CDR3 DNA reads as TGTGCCAGCGCTAAGGGGGGGATCGGCTATGGCTACACCTTC. Translating it yields CASAKGGIGYGYTF.

This clonotype was detected once. V gene TRBV7-9 combines with J gene TRBJ1-1; a possible D gene is TRBD1 (6 bases). Trimming pared 3 bases from V and 0 bases from J, leaving 11 bases between. The CDR3 is 15 residues long. CDR1 SEHNR and CDR2 FQNEAQ come from the germline V gene (reference sequence). CDR3 bases: TGTGCCAGCAGCTTTTCCGGGACATTGAACACTGAAGCTTTCTTT. Translating it yields CASSFSGTLNTEAFF.

The chain links TRBV6-5 to TRBJ1-5, with D possibly matching TRBD1 (6 bases). Germline V gives CDR1 MNHEY, CDR2 SVGAGI. The ends were cut back, 6 bases at V and 0 bases at J, with 12 bases in the middle. The CDR3 spans 15 residues. The CDR3 here is CASRTTGSSNQPQHF. The CDR3 DNA follows: TGTGCCAGCAGGACGACAGGTTCTAGCAATCAGCCCCAGCATTTT.

This chain uses TRBV28 with TRBJ1-3; no clear D gene. In germline, CDR1 is MDHEN, CDR2 SYDVKM. The V and J ends lost 9 bases and 0 bases respectively, with 9 bases between them. The CDR3 runs to 13 residues. The CDR3 bases are TGTGCCAGTACCCTCCCCTCTGGAAACACCATATATTTT. It specifies CASTLPSGNTIYF.

This clonotype was detected a few times. This sequence joins TRBV12-3 or TRBV12-4 and TRBJ2-3; TRBD1 matches 11 bases. This CDR3 contains 14 residues. J was trimmed by 6 bases and V by 7 bases; bases with no gene match: 6. This chain's CDR3 is CASKRTGGVDTQYF. The DNA of the CDR3 is TGTGCCAGCAAGAGGACAGGGGGCGTGGATACGCAGTATTTT.

This clonotype turned up a few times. V gene TRBV29-1 combines with J gene TRBJ1-1, with a tentative D call TRBD1 (6 bases). The CDR3 is 16 residues long. Germline loops: CDR1 SQVTM, CDR2 ANQGSEA. Trimming took 4 bases from V and 0 from J, leaving 18 bases between them. DNA for the CDR3: TGCAGCGTTGTCTCCAGGGGCGTCTTCCTGAACACTGAAGCTTTCTTT. The encoded protein is CSVVSRGVFLNTEAFF.

This clonotype was recorded many times. The chain couples TRBV20-1 to TRBJ1-5; D ambiguous. This CDR3 has 15 amino acids. Trimming removed 6 bases at V and 11 bases at J, with 26 bases between. Per the germline V gene, CDR1 is DFQATT and CDR2 is SNEGSKA (reference sequence). The CDR3 DNA is TGCAGTGCCAATCCCGCGGGCACCTCCCTTTTGACCCAGCATTTT. Translation: CSANPAGTSLLTQHF.

The genes are TRBV12-3 or TRBV12-4 and TRBJ2-5; no definite D call. The CDR3 consists of 13 residues. The V end lost 4 bases, the J end lost 5 bases, and 11 bases lay between the germline ends. The CDR3 protein is CASSSARSETQYF. CDR3 coding DNA: TGTGCCAGCAGTTCGGCCCGTTCGGAGACCCAGTACTTC.